This paragraph reports one TCR beta chain. The source of the sample is a study of early T cells in non-severe SARS-CoV-2 infection. Study-wide background: Unsorted whole-blood RNA was sequenced in bulk, leaving chains unpaired.

The TCR library protocol was used to attach unique molecular identifiers. These identifiers were attached to individual cDNA molecules. TCRdb ran MiXCR on the 5' RACE reads and lists one entry per CDR3 protein. The sample yields more than 70,000 distinct CDR3 sequences, around 15% seen once. This CDR3 is 11 amino acids long. Germline CDR1 reads SQVTM; CDR2 reads ANQGSEA. The V and J ends lost 6 bases and 5 bases respectively, with 10 bases between them. Sequenced sample: whole blood. This TCR came from an adult who was a healthcare worker with PCR-confirmed SARS-CoV-2 infection or an uninfected control (not recorded which). The chain is built from TRBV29-1 and TRBJ1-2; D is possibly TRBD1 (5 bases). The CDR3, as DNA: TGCAGCGTGATCAAGGGGTATGGCTACACCTTC. This encodes CSVIKGYGYTF.